Reported below is one T cell receptor beta chain. Its antigen is still unknown. No clone much larger than this one lies a single base away; base qualities are absent. Library creation used the immunoSEQ multiplex PCR assay. A mixture of 60 forward primers for TCR Vbeta segments and 13 reverse primers for TCR Jbeta segments was used in the multiplex PCR. The CDR3 region of rearranged TCR beta genes was amplified from genomic DNA by a multiplex PCR assay. The Illumina HiSeq System was used to sequence the amplified TCR beta libraries as 87-base-pair reads. The authors' analysis ran thus. Across the roughly 640 repertoires, a later analysis counted approximately 75 million unique TCR beta chains, roughly 11 million of which were shared by at least two donors. Raw reads were error-corrected and collapsed into unique sequences with a nearest-neighbor algorithm that merged closely related sequences to remove PCR and sequencing errors. To assign V, D and J gene segments, CDR3 sequences were aligned to IMGT reference sequences. For a sequence to be retained, a match of at least six nucleotides to both a V gene segment and a J gene segment was required. A rearrangement counted as productive if the CDR3 had no stop codons and remained in frame with V and J, and every other rearrangement counted as non-productive. Following IMGT convention, CDR3 was defined as the stretch from the second conserved V-encoded cysteine up to the conserved J-encoded phenylalanine. The earlier analysis of about 570 of the donors excluded any sequence lacking an unambiguous match to a single V gene segment. In an earlier analysis of approximately 590 of the donors, V segments were called functional above 56.7% productive rearrangements and were called segregating when the between-donor standard deviation exceeded 5%. A statistical classification framework was developed to diagnose cytomegalovirus status using the catalog of TCR beta chain sequences. V and J gene assignment, in a later analysis, came from comparing TCR nucleotide sequences with IMGT/GENE-DB human TR gene sequences. The TCRdist pipeline was used in a later analysis to assign CDR3 sequences and most-parsimonious VDJ recombination scenarios. In a later analysis, each TCR beta chain was defined by its CDR3 amino acid sequence together with its V-gene family, and reads lacking a unique V-gene family were excluded. As a way to deal with suspected cross-contamination and a sequencing artifact, a later analysis dropped more than 500 nucleotide sequences that were highly shared and had low generation probability. In a later analysis, a clonal expansion index for each public chain was calculated from normalized within-repertoire ranks of inferred template counts. Generation probabilities in a later analysis came from a VDJ recombination model fitted to out-of-frame rearrangements, and those results were checked against IGoR. Hypergeometric tests were used in a later analysis to score TCR-TCR, TCR-HLA and TCR-CMV co-occurrence, with a repertoire-size bias correction applied to the TCR pairs. To estimate false discovery rates, a later analysis permuted the HLA or CMV assignments 20 times. In a later analysis, co-occurring TCRs were grouped using DBSCAN, with TCRdist sequence similarity added in when clustering inside HLA-allele-positive subsets. Repertoires with fewer than 30,000 or more than 120,000 public chains, plus five repertoires with anomalous nucleotide sharing, were excluded from co-occurrence clustering. TCRdb limited this immuneACCESS table to in-frame rearrangements with V and J called. A share of clones is missing; checked studies link under half to unresolved V genes, and the rest is unexplained. The D gene and trimming were derived from the DNA, and the V and J assignments and clone size from that table. This sample holds about 160,000 clones; over 70% were observed only once. Jointly, the top ten make up more than 6% of the sample.

Trimming costs V 3 bases and J 2 bases, and their ends lie 13 bases apart. From a lookup of the germline V gene, CDR1 and CDR2 are SQVTM and ANQGSEA. From its cysteine to its phenylalanine, the CDR3 spans 14 amino acids. Just the 42-base CDR3 DNA is kept, in frame starting at base 1. The data stem from a study of cytomegalovirus exposure and HLA in healthy donors (dated by TCRdb to the late 2010s). The study in broad terms: In an earlier analysis of 450 to 750 of the donors, 250 to 350 Gb of sequence data and 117 million unique TCR beta sequences from 150 million to 200 million T cells were reported. Donor age, sex, ethnicity and CMV serostatus were compiled alongside the repertoire data. The study combined high-throughput TCR immunosequencing, statistical association of individual TCRs with disease status, and machine learning to predict cytomegalovirus infection status. An earlier analysis of about 600 of the donors used high-throughput TCR beta sequencing to judge whether each TCR beta V gene segment behaved as functional or pseudogenic. The later analysis used no new phenotypic data to find candidate immune exposures, relying instead on TCR beta sequences and their occurrence across donors. Among roughly 400 genotyped donors of the cohort, an average of approximately 240,000 unique TCR beta nucleotide sequences was sequenced per donor, of which roughly 17% were non-productive. Five DR-DQ haplotypes were handled as single units for association and clustering because linkage in the cohort was strong. An early release covering 500 to 750 HLA-typed donors comprised roughly 300 gigabases of sequencing data and approximately 80 million unique TCR sequences. A later analysis re-examined previously published TCR beta repertoires from roughly 650 donors and added high-resolution HLA genotyping to investigate patterns of TCR occurrence. A later genetic analysis used genome-wide SNP genotypes for about 60% of the roughly 700 donors, treating that subset as a discovery cohort. In addition to the first cohort of roughly 700 subjects, a separate validation cohort of 130 or so different subjects was used. Of the roughly 430 genotyped donors, over 65% fell in the genetic ancestry cluster associated with self-reported Caucasian donors. The number of typed donors differed by locus: about 620-640 for A, B, C, DRB1 and DQB1; 500 to 550 for DQA1; around 610 for DPA1; and roughly 450 for DPB1. The study profiled the T cell repertoires of hundreds of subjects by immunosequencing and related them to cytomegalovirus serostatus. All discovery cohort repertoires had been generated using a single sequencing platform. HLA typing covered class I and class II loci at four-digit resolution. The aim of the study was to test whether cataloging public T cell receptors could identify signatures of past pathogen exposure. General findings and caveats noted by the study authors: An earlier analysis of approximately 600 of the donors showed that most TCR beta V segments appeared in productive rearrangements either about 90% or about 30% of the time, which broadly matched IMGT annotations. A group of highly shared sequence variants was considered likely to be a technical artifact of the sequencing pipeline. Because some donors lacked HLA typing at each locus, the association tests relied only on the typed subset. According to the authors, the approach could potentially be generalized to other disease states and immunological phenotypes. In this cohort, only TCR beta chains were sequenced, and detectable features were limited by the absence of alpha or paired-chain data. According to a later analysis, parvovirus B19, influenza, CMV and Epstein-Barr virus appeared linked to several top co-occurrence clusters. Some IMGT-functional V segments, including TRBV6-2 and TRBV6-3, could not be distinguished by the 87-base-pair reads and were therefore excluded. Linkage disequilibrium might explain the correlated functional status among segregating V segments, but an unknown experimental factor could not be excluded. In a later analysis, HLA-associated TCR beta chains were found to be more clonally expanded and to have lower generation probabilities than equally common non-associated chains. At a false discovery rate of 0.05, a later analysis linked about 16,000 TCR beta sequences to specific HLA alleles. A few of the identified cytomegalovirus-associated TCR beta chains were confirmed in vitro to be specific for cytomegalovirus antigens. In both the original and validation cohorts, the classifier was reported to diagnose cytomegalovirus status with high specificity and sensitivity. Strong co-occurrence of HLA alleles, especially DR and DQ, made assigning TCR associations to individual alleles difficult. Because counts were too low, approximately 18 rarely observed V segments, including chromosome 9 orphons, were excluded from the earlier analysis of 587 of the donors. A further reported finding was that TCR beta sequences accurately predicted the HLA-A and HLA-B alleles for most subjects in the first cohort. The only immune exposure information available for the cohort was CMV serostatus. V-gene and J-gene trimming of TCR beta chains was associated with a missense DCLRE1C variant in a later genetic analysis, and the association was replicated in an independent cohort. Most CMV-associated TCR beta chains appeared to be HLA-restricted in a later analysis, and the HLA associations seemed to be driven largely by CMV exposure. A total of about 180 TCR beta chains were listed by the study as associated with cytomegalovirus. Across donors, most TCR sequences were observed very rarely, whereas some public TCRs were present in many individuals. A later analysis found that TCR association rates varied across HLA loci, with DRB1 alleles showing the most associated TCRs and HLA-C alleles the fewest. In a later genetic analysis, fewer N-insertions in productive TCRs were reported among donors in an Asian-associated ancestry cluster than the approximately 630-donor mean. Presence/absence analyses assumed roughly uniform sequencing depth across donors, an assumption that may not hold.

The cohort comprised some 680 healthy bone marrow donors. Cohort members were all nominally healthy when sampled, although unrecorded immune exposures were likely present. The donor was CMV seropositive and belonged to the group of a few hundred seropositive cohort members. A peripheral blood sample was provided by each donor, and peripheral blood mononuclear cells were used for TCR beta sequencing. Genomic DNA was extracted from the blood cell samples with the Qiagen DNeasy Blood Extraction Kit. The sample consisted of PBMCs. The chain joins TRBV29-1 to TRBJ2-5, with TRBD2 as a weak D call on 6 bases. The clonotype was recovered from a woman aged 40 to 55 in good health and CMV-seropositive. The DNA reads as follows: TGCAGCGTTGAGGGCTGGAGGGAACAAGAGACCCAGTACTTC. Its protein reads: CSVEGWREQETQYF.